Listed below are T cell receptor beta chains from one sample, sequenced in a study of tumor-infiltrating lymphocytes in primary liver carcinoma. A single record per CDR3 protein comes from TCRdb applying MiXCR to the multiplex PCR reads. In the table there are 55,000 to 65,000 distinct CDR3 sequences, 70% to 85% of which are singletons. The sample comprised liver tumor tissue from sampling region 2. The receptors come from a man between 40 and 49 years old with primary liver carcinoma and hepatitis B virus infection. Both conserved end residues are part of each CDR3. The D gene is left open where the match is weak.

d_gene	j_gene	v_gene	CDR3aa
TRBD1	TRBJ2-7	TRBV28	CACTRTGGSYEQYF
TRBD1	TRBJ2-7	TRBV7-9	CASSEDRATYEQYF
TRBD1	TRBJ1-4	TRBV11-2	CASSFPGTVVEKLFF
TRBD1	TRBJ2-3	TRBV6-5	CASSSETPGQGGDSQRF
.	TRBJ2-3	TRBV6-1	CANKPSTDTHYF
TRBD1	TRBJ2-1	TRBV11-3	CASSSDRDPTYNEQFF
.	TRBJ2-7	TRBV7-8	CVSSSSSYEQYF
TRBD1	TRBJ1-6	TRBV6-5	CAGSYTQGLVSPLLF
.	TRBJ2-1	TRBV24-1	CATSDLRGVGEQFF
TRBD1	TRBJ2-5	TRBV11-2	CVNSLTAGGSGETQYF
TRBD2	TRBJ2-1	TRBV4-1	CASSQLGTSEHNEQFF
TRBD2	TRBJ2-3	TRBV11-1	CASSKGGGLTDTQCF
.	TRBJ2-2	TRBV11-2	CASSLALGGANTGELFF
.	.	TRBV11-2	CASNQTPGEGKETQFF
TRBD1	TRBJ1-1	TRBV7-8	CASSSGQVGTEAFF
.	TRBJ2-2	TRBV19	CASSSALTGELFF
TRBD1	TRBJ1-2	TRBV28	CASSQGGSTSNYGYTF
TRBD1	TRBJ2-4	TRBV6-1	CASSTQGTQNIQYF
TRBD2	TRBJ2-5	TRBV4-3	CLSSSGLAGWETQYF
TRBD1	TRBJ2-1	TRBV19	CASANDRTGGNEQFF
.	TRBJ2-5	TRBV20-1	CSALARQETQYF
.	TRBJ2-3	TRBV29-1	CSVRTGGGDTQYF
.	TRBJ2-7	TRBV10-3	CAISEVGQEQYF
.	TRBJ1-4	TRBV11-2	CGNGKTPGGTNEKLFF
.	TRBJ1-3	TRBV5-1	CASSSEDFPGNTIYF
TRBD1	TRBJ2-3	TRBV29-1	CSVWARGRDTDTQYF
.	TRBJ2-7	TRBV11-2	CNSSLTRGLSYEQYF
.	TRBJ2-1	TRBV14	CASSPRVFGNEQFF
TRBD1	TRBJ2-5	TRBV2	CASSDRGSQETQCF
.	TRBJ1-5	TRBV15	CATSRDYGVQQPQHF
.	TRBJ2-1	TRBV7-9	CASTDSLSENNEQFF
.	TRBJ2-5	TRBV11-2	CASSQTTGEREEAQYF
TRBD1	TRBJ2-7	TRBV12-3/TRBV12-4	CASSRTGTGTYEQYF
TRBD2	TRBJ2-2	TRBV19	CASSPNPLAGGPTGELLF
.	TRBJ2-5	TRBV10-1	CASSQDRKETQYF
.	TRBJ2-5	TRBV20-1	CSAPVVETQYF
TRBD2	TRBJ2-1	TRBV4-2	CVSSQIGLGHNEQFF
TRBD1	TRBJ2-1	TRBV6-5	CISTNPGQGDNEQFF
.	TRBJ1-4	TRBV5-1	CASSHSEYTEKLFF
.	TRBJ1-6	TRBV6-6	CASSTNWEVNSPLHF
.	TRBJ2-5	TRBV6-1	CASRALGANQETQYF
.	TRBJ2-7	TRBV6-2/TRBV6-3	CASSYVGGGSRGPYEKYF
.	TRBJ2-3	TRBV12-3/TRBV12-4	CASSLVAGIDTQCF
.	TRBJ2-7	TRBV11-2	CVSSYQTEAYEQYF
.	TRBJ2-2	TRBV11-2	CASRLATGNTGELFF
TRBD1	TRBJ2-2	TRBV7-2	CASSLGGQGNSGELFF
.	TRBJ1-2	TRBV6-6	CVSNYSAETGRVSYTF
TRBD2	TRBJ2-7	TRBV2	CASTGGHEHYF
.	TRBJ2-7	TRBV7-9	CASSLAGGATYEQYF
.	TRBJ2-5	TRBV11-2	CVSSLDPWSSWRGGTQYF